This T cell receptor (beta chain) appears in the sequencing data of a study of CD8 T cells in ankylosing spondylitis. Study-level results: Reportedly, matched ankylosing spondylitis synovial fluid was significantly enriched for disease-linked clones. Disease-linked clones had a CD8+ phenotype and relatively low frequency in peripheral blood. Previous work reported some of these motif variants in the synovial fluid and blood of reactive arthritis.

From germline, CDR1 is DFQATT and CDR2 SNEGSKA (reference sequence). The CDR3 extends over 12 amino acids. V was shortened by 7 bases and J by 0 bases, with 10 bases between the two germline ends. TCRdb redid the calling of the 5' RACE reads with MiXCR, one entry per CDR3 protein. Counted here are about 230,000 distinct CDR3 sequences, approximately 7.6% occurring once; the ten biggest clones make up roughly 4.9%. This clonotype was seen at least ten times. As yet, its antigen is unknown. The clonotype was recovered from a female donor with ankylosing spondylitis or in good health (not recorded which). Sample: blood, either unsorted or a sorted T cell fraction (not recorded which). The chain is built from TRBV20-1 and TRBJ2-7; maybe TRBD1 (5 bases). As DNA, the CDR3 is TGCAGTGGACAGTCAGTCTCCTACGAGCAGTACTTC. Residues: CSGQSVSYEQYF.